Below, 11 T cell receptor beta chains from the same sample are listed, as sequenced in a study of blood T cell repertoires in COVID-19. Assay: immunoSEQ multiplex PCR; the TCRdb copy retains only in-frame clones and omits some. The sample has some 29,000 clones, about 80% seen once. Sequencing input: peripheral blood. The receptors originated from a man aged 65 to 79 with acute or convalescent COVID-19.

The gene calls are TRBV7-9 and TRBJ2-7; 7 bases are shared with TRBD1. With 5 bases clipped from V and 5 bases from J, the junction kept 3 bases outside the gene matches. CDR3 length: 12 residues. CDR1 SEHNR and CDR2 FQNEAQ come from the germline V gene (reference sequence). CDR3 DNA: TGTGCCAGCAGCGCTACAGGGGACGAGCAGTACTTC. Protein sequence: CASSATGDEQYF.

The V and J genes are TRBV19 and TRBJ1-1; tentatively, D is TRBD1 (6 bases). Per the germline V gene, CDR1 is LNHDA and CDR2 is SQIVND (reference sequence). The CDR3 extends over 13 amino acids. V lost 4 bases and J lost 8, with 14 bases in between. The CDR3 bases are TGTGCCAGTAGTAGACAGGATTTAGGGGAAGCTTTCTTT. The encoded protein is CASSRQDLGEAFF. Together with reference TRBV19 and TRBJ1-1, the CDR3 gives the full variable domain: DGGITQSPKYLFRKEGQNVTLSCEQNLNHDAMYWYRQDPGQGLRLIYYSQIVNDFQKGDIAEGYSVSREKKESFPLTVTSAQKNPTAFYLCASSRQDLGEAFFGQGTRLTVV.

J is TRBJ2-1 and V is TRBV18; D remains ambiguous. The CDR3 runs to 14 residues. CDR1 is KGHSH and CDR2 is LQKENI in the germline V gene. V was clipped by 0 bases and J by 5 bases, with 8 bases between them. The CDR3 here is CASSPPFENNEQFF. CDR3 in DNA: TGTGCCAGCTCACCACCGTTCGAGAACAATGAGCAGTTCTTC.

The chain uses TRBV10-3 and TRBJ1-2; D remains ambiguous. The germline V gene has CDR1 ENHRY and CDR2 SYGVKD. This CDR3 region has 17 residues. Between the trimmed V and J ends, which lost 4 bases and 1 base, there was a span of 19 bases. This chain's CDR3 is CAISGTSGRRLNYGYTF. The CDR3 region has the DNA TGTGCCATCAGTGGGACTTCAGGACGTCGCCTTAACTATGGCTACACCTTC.

This clone was detected once. The rearrangement joins TRBV27 to TRBJ2-1; D possibly corresponds to TRBD2 (5 bases). V was cut by 5 bases and J by 10 bases, with 12 bases left in between. Germline-derived CDR1 and CDR2 are MNHEY and SMNVEV (reference sequence). The length of the CDR3 is 12 residues. The CDR3 sequence is CASSNEGVEQFF. The CDR3 nucleotides read TGTGCCAGCAGTAACGAGGGCGTGGAGCAGTTCTTC.

The V and J genes are TRBV4-3 and TRBJ2-7, with TRBD2 matching 7 bases. This CDR3 comprises 16 residues. Losses at the gene ends were 4 bases for V and 0 bases for J; bases not matched to a gene: 9. Looked up from germline, CDR1 is LGHNA and CDR2 is YSLEER. CDR3 sequence (DNA): TGCGCCAGCAGCCCCAGTTCGACTAGCACCTCCTACGAGCAGTACTTC. Protein product: CASSPSSTSTSYEQYF.

The J gene is TRBJ2-7, the V gene TRBV4-3; 9 bases fit TRBD1. This CDR3 region has 14 residues. V shed 3 bases and J 8 bases; nucleotides not matched to a gene: 8. Germline CDR1 and CDR2: LGHNA and YSLEER. The CDR3 DNA reads as TGCGCCAGCAGCCAGCTACGGGACAGGGCGCAGCAGTACTTC. As protein: CASSQLRDRAQQYF.

The chain is built from TRBV6-6 and TRBJ2-5, with TRBD2 identical over 7 bases. The CDR3 is 13 residues long. Germline assignment: CDR1 MNHNY and CDR2 SVGAGI (reference sequence). The junction had 4 bases not matched to a gene; V was cut back by 4 bases and J by 5 bases. Written as DNA, the CDR3 is TGTGCCAGCAGTTTGGGAGGGGTGGAGACCCAGTACTTC. Translated: CASSLGGVETQYF.

The CDR3 loop reads CASSIPSGGSYEQYF. The CDR3 DNA reads TGCGCCAGCAGCATTCCTAGCGGGGGATCCTACGAGCAGTACTTC. V is TRBV5-1 and J is TRBJ2-7; 10 positions agree with TRBD2. This CDR3 has 15 amino acids. V gave up 4 bases and J gave up 1 base; unmatched junction bases: 5. The germline gives CDR1 SGHRS, CDR2 YFSETQ.

This clone was seen a few times. The V gene is TRBV7-2, the J gene TRBJ2-3; 10 bases agree with TRBD2. Germline V CDR1 and CDR2: SGHTA, FQGNSA. This CDR3 has 15 amino acids. Trimming removed 8 bases from V and 2 bases from J; junction bases left unmatched: 7. CDR3 amino acids: CASSPGLAHTDTQYF. CDR3 nucleotide sequence: TGTGCCAGCTCACCGGGACTAGCGCACACAGATACGCAGTATTTT.

This chain joins TRBV6-7 and TRBJ1-1; TRBD1 matches at 10 bases. TRBV6-7 falls under the ORF class, with uncertain function. The CDR3 spans 16 residues. J gave up 7 bases and V 0 bases, and 8 bases lay outside the gene matches. The CDR3 sequence is CASSYSTGTGVNEAFF. The CDR3 DNA follows: TGTGCCAGCAGTTACTCGACCGGGACAGGGGTCAATGAAGCTTTCTTT.